This TCR beta chain stems from a study of shared clonotypes between healthy human individuals. Study at large: The plates for each donor numbered three CD4 naive, three CD4 memory, two CD8 naive and one CD8 memory.

The study, taken as a whole, reports: Lower generation probabilities were found for non-shared clonotypes than for those shared by all four donors.

Details on this clone: The antigen is undetermined.

With 2 bases clipped from V and 3 bases from J, the junction kept 10 bases outside the gene matches. Per germline, CDR1 SGHTS and CDR2 YDEGEE. CDR3 length equals 17 residues. The study enrolled healthy HIV-negative adults without recent acute infections or vaccinations as donors. Method: immunoSEQ multiplex PCR; TCRdb's copy keeps in-frame clones and lacks some. The sample holds some 2,000,000 clones, 85% to 95% seen once. The gene calls are TRBV5-8 and TRBJ1-5; 8 bases match TRBD1. The sample was naive CD4+ T cells sorted from blood. Subset here: CD45RA+ positively selected. This receptor was identified in a man aged 18 to 35 in good health. The CDR3 here is CASSFPYQGADNQPQHF. CDR3 bases: TGTGCCAGCAGCTTTCCTTACCAGGGGGCTGACAATCAGCCCCAGCATTTT.